This passage covers 26 T cell receptor beta chains from one sample sequenced in a study of blood T cell repertoires in COVID-19. Only in-frame clones appear in the TCRdb table, and some are missing; sequencing was by immunoSEQ multiplex PCR. The sample holds 300,000 to 450,000 clones, around 90% seen once. The sample taken for sequencing was peripheral blood. The receptors were gathered from a human donor in a cohort sampled during active COVID-19.

The genes are TRBV15 and TRBJ2-7, with D hard to call. This CDR3 is 16 amino acids long. Trimming cost V 0 bases and J 4 bases, with 16 bases left between them. CDR1 and CDR2 from the germline V gene are LNHNV and YYDKDF (reference sequence). The CDR3: CATSREVGRSPYEQYF. The DNA of the CDR3 is TGTGCCACCAGCAGAGAGGTGGGCAGGTCACCGTACGAGCAGTACTTC.

The chain couples TRBV9 to TRBJ2-1; 11 positions agree with TRBD2. The CDR3 covers 15 residues. V lost 4 bases to trimming and J lost 4 bases; unmatched junction nucleotides: 4. The V gene's germline CDR1 is SGDLS and CDR2 YYNGEE. This CDR3 is CASSTSGSSYNEQFF. Written as DNA, the CDR3 is TGTGCCAGCAGCACTAGCGGGAGCAGTTACAATGAGCAGTTCTTC.

The chain carries TRBV4-2 and TRBJ2-2, with 9 bases identical to TRBD2. The CDR3 contains 16 residues. V was clipped by 0 bases and J by 7 bases; unmatched bases: 6. From germline, CDR1 is LGHNA and CDR2 YNFKEQ. The DNA of the CDR3 is TGTGCCAGCAGCCAAGATTTAGCGGGGGATATCGGGGAGCTGTTTTTT. It translates to CASSQDLAGDIGELFF.

The V call is TRBV5-1, the J call TRBJ2-1, with 10 nucleotides matching TRBD1. CDR1 is SGHRS, CDR2 YFSETQ, per germline. This CDR3 is built from 17 residues. Losses at the gene ends were 0 bases for V and 3 bases for J; bases not matched to a gene: 6. The CDR3 DNA reads TGCGCCAGCAGCTTGGCGGGAGGGACAGGGGTCTACAATGAGCAGTTCTTC. Translation: CASSLAGGTGVYNEQFF.

The rearrangement uses TRBV29-1 and TRBJ1-1, with D maybe TRBD1 (5 bases). The V end was cut by 4 bases, the J end by 7 bases, with 16 bases between. The germline V gene encodes CDR1 SQVTM and CDR2 ANQGSEA. This CDR3 has 13 residues. CDR3 bases: TGCAGCGTTGTGGTCGGCCAGGGCGGTGAAGCTTTCTTT. It is translated as CSVVVGQGGEAFF.

This clone was seen only once. This chain connects TRBV2 to TRBJ1-4; a weak D match, TRBD1 (5 bases). Deletions cut 2 bases from V and 7 bases from J, with 8 bases between. The CDR3 length is 13 residues. The germline gives CDR1 SNHLY, CDR2 FYNNEI. CDR3 loop: CASSEQGGEKLFF. CDR3 nucleotides: TGTGCCAGCAGTGAACAGGGAGGTGAAAAACTGTTTTTT.

This chain uses TRBV5-1 with TRBJ1-5; D is unresolved. Germline lookup yields CDR1 SGHRS and CDR2 YFSETQ. The CDR3 spans 16 residues. Between the trimmed V and J ends, which lost 0 bases and 4 bases, there was a span of 14 bases. In nucleotides, the CDR3 is TGCGCCAGCAGCTTGGACAATAGGCGGTGGAATCAGCCCCAGCATTTT. It translates to CASSLDNRRWNQPQHF.

In its sample, this clone was seen a few times. The CDR3 loop is CASSEGAGFVTGELFF. The CDR3 nucleotides read TGTGCCAGCAGTGAAGGGGCAGGGTTTGTCACCGGGGAGCTGTTTTTT. The chain has TRBV6-1 and TRBJ2-2; possible D gene TRBD1, 5 bases. CDR1 MNHNS and CDR2 SASEGT come from the germline V gene. The CDR3 contains 16 residues. The ends were cut back, 1 base at V and 4 bases at J, with 13 bases in the middle.

This chain joins TRBV4-2 and TRBJ2-3, with 13 positions matching TRBD2. There are 17 residues in the CDR3. The ends lost 3 bases at V and 2 bases at J; junction bases unmatched: 5. Germline CDR1 is LGHNA and CDR2 is YNFKEQ. This chain's CDR3 is CASSHRTSGGATDTQYF. CDR3 bases: TGTGCCAGCAGCCACAGAACTAGCGGGGGGGCCACAGATACGCAGTATTTT.

This clone came up once. The CDR3 spells CASSINRGETQYF. DNA of the CDR3: TGTGCCAGTAGTATCAACAGGGGAGAGACCCAGTACTTC. The V call is TRBV19, the J call TRBJ2-5; 7 nucleotides align to TRBD1. The V gene end was trimmed by 3 bases and the J gene end by 4 bases; junction bases not matched to a gene: 2. Germline-derived CDR1 and CDR2 are LNHDA and SQIVND (reference sequence). This CDR3 has 13 residues. The full variable domain, in which reference TRBV19 and TRBJ2-5 provide the parts outside the CDR3, is DGGITQSPKYLFRKEGQNVTLSCEQNLNHDAMYWYRQDPGQGLRLIYYSQIVNDFQKGDIAEGYSVSREKKESFPLTVTSAQKNPTAFYLCASSINRGETQYFGPGTRLLVL.

The V gene is TRBV27, the J gene TRBJ2-5; TRBD1 matches 7 bases. The CDR3 runs to 15 residues. Per the germline V gene, CDR1 is MNHEY and CDR2 is SMNVEV (reference sequence). The ends lost 6 bases at V and 1 base at J; junction bases unmatched: 8. The CDR3 spells CASRPYRDSQETQYF. The CDR3 DNA reads as TGTGCCAGCAGGCCATACCGGGACAGCCAAGAGACCCAGTACTTC.

The rearrangement joins TRBV7-9 to TRBJ1-5, with TRBD1 identical over 7 bases. The CDR3 extends over 14 amino acids. Germline V gives CDR1 SEHNR, CDR2 FQNEAQ (reference sequence). Germline trimming cut 5 bases from V and 4 bases from J; bases unmatched to any gene: 5. CDR3 protein: CASSQPGQNQPQHF. The CDR3 nucleotides read TGTGCCAGCAGCCAACCGGGACAGAATCAGCCCCAGCATTTT.

The J gene is TRBJ2-1, the V gene TRBV19; a weak D match, TRBD2 (6 bases). Germline V gives CDR1 LNHDA, CDR2 SQIVND (reference sequence). With 3 bases removed from V and 1 base from J, the gap between germline ends came to 7 bases. This CDR3 has 14 residues. CDR3: CASSMGGSYNEQFF. Here the CDR3 DNA reads TGTGCCAGTAGTATGGGGGGTTCCTACAATGAGCAGTTCTTC.

The CDR3 region is CASSSVVPYGYTF. CDR3 sequence (DNA): TGTGCCAGCAGCTCCGTAGTCCCCTATGGCTACACCTTC. J is TRBJ1-2 and V is TRBV7-2; no reliable D call. Germline-derived CDR1 and CDR2 are SGHTA and FQGNSA. The CDR3 is made up of 13 amino acids. With 4 bases removed from V and 4 bases from J, the gap between germline ends came to 10 bases.

J is TRBJ1-1 and V is TRBV5-4; possibly TRBD1 for D (5 bases). In germline, CDR1 is SGHNT, CDR2 YYREEE (reference sequence). Deletions cut 4 bases from V and 1 base from J, with 11 bases between. CDR3 size: 14 residues. DNA of the CDR3: TGTGCCAGCAGCATTCGAGACAGGAACACTGAAGCTTTCTTT. This gives the protein CASSIRDRNTEAFF.

V usage is TRBV28 and J usage is TRBJ2-7, with TRBD2 matching over 7 bases. Unmatched junction bases numbered 9, after V lost 3 bases and J lost 7 bases. Germline assignment: CDR1 MDHEN and CDR2 SYDVKM. There are 14 residues in the CDR3. The chain's CDR3 is CASSFPGGTREQYF. CDR3 DNA: TGTGCCAGCAGTTTCCCCGGGGGGACCAGGGAGCAGTACTTC.

The chain's CDR3 is CASSLSLAEHEQFF. In DNA, the CDR3 is TGCGCCAGCAGCTTGTCCCTAGCGGAACATGAGCAGTTCTTC. This rearrangement joins TRBV5-1 to TRBJ2-1; 7 bases match TRBD2. The CDR3 is 14 amino acids. Germline V CDR1 and CDR2: SGHRS, YFSETQ. J lost 8 bases, V lost 1 base, and 6 bases had no gene match.

V and J are TRBV28 and TRBJ1-1, with TRBD1 as a possible D gene (5 bases). Germline-derived CDR1 and CDR2 are MDHEN and SYDVKM. V was pared by 8 bases and J by 2 bases, with 18 bases between. This CDR3 is 15 amino acids long. CDR3 sequence: CASASPSTGNTEAFF. The CDR3 DNA reads TGTGCCAGCGCCTCTCCGTCCACAGGAAACACTGAAGCTTTCTTT. The complete variable domain, with remaining parts taken from reference TRBV28 and TRBJ1-1, reads DVKVTQSSRYLVKRTGEKVFLECVQDMDHENMFWYRQDPGLGLRLIYFSYDVKMKEKGDIPEGYSVSREKKERFSLILESASTNQTSMYLCASASPSTGNTEAFFGQGTRLTVV.

The chain employs TRBV28 and TRBJ1-2, with TRBD1 as a possible D gene (6 bases). The CDR3 has 14 amino acids. Germline CDR1 is MDHEN and CDR2 is SYDVKM. Between the trimmed V and J ends, which lost 6 bases and 8 bases, there was a span of 19 bases. The CDR3 sequence is CASSVGTTSGGYTF. CDR3 in DNA: TGTGCCAGCAGCGTCGGGACAACATCTGGCGGCTACACCTTC.

This sequence joins TRBV7-8 and TRBJ1-5, with no clear D. V lost 4 bases and J lost 5, with 9 bases in between. The CDR3 has 13 residues. Germline lookup yields CDR1 SGHVS and CDR2 FQNEAQ. The CDR3 nucleotides read TGTGCCAGCAGCTACGACACGGATCAGCCCCAGCATTTT. The encoded protein is CASSYDTDQPQHF.

V is TRBV28 and J is TRBJ1-5; no definite D call. CDR3 length: 16 amino acids. With 2 bases removed from V and 6 bases from J, the gap between germline ends came to 17 bases. CDR1 is MDHEN and CDR2 is SYDVKM in the germline V gene. The CDR3 coding sequence is TGTGCCAGCAGTTTACCCCAGGAGGCGGAGGGTCAGCCCCAGCATTTT. It is translated as CASSLPQEAEGQPQHF.

J is TRBJ2-5 and V is TRBV6-1; 8 nucleotides match TRBD2. Germline assignment: CDR1 MNHNS and CDR2 SASEGT. The CDR3 covers 16 residues. V was pared by 2 bases and J by 5 bases, with 10 bases of the junction left unmatched. Here the CDR3 DNA reads TGTGCCAGCAGTGAAATAGGGGCGGGAGGTGGTGAGACCCAGTACTTC. This translates into CASSEIGAGGGETQYF.

V and J are TRBV28 and TRBJ2-2; weak D call: TRBD2 (6 bases). V was trimmed by 7 bases and J by 13 bases, leaving 25 bases between them. The CDR3 consists of 15 residues. Germline lookup yields CDR1 MDHEN and CDR2 SYDVKM. The CDR3 sequence: CASNPGGVGTLVLFF. DNA for the CDR3: TGTGCCAGCAACCCCGGGGGAGTAGGGACCCTGGTGCTGTTTTTT. Based on the CDR3 plus reference TRBV28 and TRBJ2-2, the full variable domain is DVKVTQSSRYLVKRTGEKVFLECVQDMDHENMFWYRQDPGLGLRLIYFSYDVKMKEKGDIPEGYSVSREKKERFSLILESASTNQTSMYLCASNPGGVGTLVLFFGEGSRLTVL.

This clone was recorded once. The chain recombines TRBV30 with TRBJ1-1; perhaps TRBD1 as D (6 bases). There are 13 residues in the CDR3. Germline V gene data show CDR1 as GTSNPN and CDR2 as SVGIG (reference sequence). The V end lost 7 bases, the J end lost 2 bases, and 14 bases lay between the germline ends. This CDR3 is CASGDALNTEAFF. CDR3 bases: TGTGCCTCAGGGGACGCCCTCAACACTGAAGCTTTCTTT. The full variable domain, rest sourced from reference TRBV30 and TRBJ1-1, is SQTIHQWPATLVQPVGSPLSLECTVEGTSNPNLYWYRQAAGRGLQLLFYSVGIGQISSEVPQNLSASRPQDRQFILSSKKLLLSDSGFYLCASGDALNTEAFFGQGTRLTVV.

The gene calls are TRBV7-2 and TRBJ2-7; 9 bases match TRBD1. With 2 bases clipped from V and 2 bases from J, the junction kept 1 base outside the gene matches. Germline CDR1 reads SGHTA; CDR2 reads FQGNSA. This CDR3 has 14 residues. The CDR3 spells CASSLNRGPYEQYF. DNA for the CDR3: TGTGCCAGCAGCTTAAACAGGGGGCCCTACGAGCAGTACTTC.

V gene TRBV13 combines with J gene TRBJ2-3; D possibly corresponds to TRBD2 (5 bases). CDR3 length equals 16 residues. Germline values: CDR1 PRHDT, CDR2 FYEKMQ (reference sequence). Trimming took 0 bases from V and 2 from J, leaving 12 bases between them. The CDR3 spells CASSLGGWETTDTQYF. As DNA, the CDR3 is TGTGCCAGCAGCTTAGGGGGATGGGAGACCACAGATACGCAGTATTTT.